A single sample gave rise to the 28 T cell receptor beta chains below, sequenced in a study of radiation and T cells in renal cell carcinoma. The data were produced by immunoSEQ multiplex PCR, yet TCRdb's version contains in-frame clones alone and is incomplete. The table shows just under 80,000 clones, with around 85% occurring only once. Time point described: blood 2 weeks post-SBRT. Treatment defined: 15 Gy SBRT to primary tumor, nephrectomy 4 weeks later. The sequencing here drew on blood, taken from a patient whose treatment included radiotherapy and nephrectomy. The receptors come from a woman between 50 and 59 years old with renal cell carcinoma.

The chain recombines TRBV15 with TRBJ1-1; D gene unclear. Trimming left V 4 bases short and J 5 bases short, with 14 bases between. This CDR3 contains 14 residues. Germline CDR1 and CDR2: LNHNV and YYDKDF (reference sequence). This chain's CDR3 is CATSTLPSVTEAFF. CDR3 sequence (DNA): TGTGCCACCAGCACCCTACCGTCGGTGACTGAAGCTTTCTTT.

The rearrangement links TRBV9 to TRBJ2-4, with TRBD1 matching over 8 bases. Germline V gene lookup returns CDR1 SGDLS and CDR2 YYNGEE. J lost 1 base, V lost 0 bases, and 18 bases had no gene match. The CDR3 runs 21 residues. The CDR3 here is CASSVGWGGQGKGRAKNIQYF. CDR3 nucleotides: TGTGCCAGCAGCGTAGGATGGGGAGGACAGGGAAAGGGTCGTGCCAAAAACATTCAGTACTTC.

A remark on this clone: One end of the junction is discordant with germline, which a read error may explain. The chain combines TRBV5-6 with TRBJ2-7; D is unresolved. Germline V gene sequence: CDR1 SGHDT, CDR2 YYEEEE. The CDR3 spans 13 residues. The DNA for the CDR3 is TGTGCCAGCAGTTTGGGATCACCCTACGAGCAGTACTTC. This codes for CASSLGSPYEQYF.

This clone was observed a handful of times. The rearrangement joins TRBV7-9 to TRBJ1-5; TRBD1 agrees at 8 bases. Trimming removed 7 bases from V and 4 bases from J; junction bases left unmatched: 6. From germline, CDR1 is SEHNR and CDR2 FQNEAQ (reference sequence). The CDR3 has 14 amino acids. CDR3: CASTDWTGNQPQHF. In DNA, the CDR3 is TGTGCCAGCACAGACTGGACAGGGAATCAGCCCCAGCATTTT.

The rearrangement links TRBV27 to TRBJ2-7, with 7 positions matching TRBD2. CDR1 and CDR2 (germline): MNHEY, SMNVEV (reference sequence). Trimming removed 0 bases from V and 2 bases from J; junction bases left unmatched: 7. The CDR3 extends over 16 amino acids. CDR3 loop: CASSLSGGSGPYEQYF. In DNA, the CDR3 is TGTGCCAGCAGTTTATCGGGCGGGAGTGGGCCCTACGAGCAGTACTTC.

There are a few counts of this clone. V is TRBV9 and J is TRBJ1-5; the D is unclear. V was clipped by 4 bases and J by 4 bases, with 27 bases between them. The length of the CDR3 is 19 residues. Germline V CDR1 and CDR2: SGDLS, YYNGEE. The CDR3, as DNA: TGTGCCAGCAGCCCCCAGGACTCCCGCCAACCGATACCAAATCAGCCCCAGCATTTT. This codes for CASSPQDSRQPIPNQPQHF.

V usage is TRBV5-4 and J usage is TRBJ1-4; D is ambiguous. Trimming removed 4 bases at V and 4 bases at J, with 11 bases between. The V gene's germline CDR1 is SGHNT and CDR2 YYREEE (reference sequence). This CDR3 contains 14 residues. CDR3 sequence reads: CASSRFGLNEKLFF. CDR3 DNA: TGTGCCAGCAGCCGCTTTGGTCTTAATGAAAAACTGTTTTTT.

The table lists this clone with a count of one. This rearrangement joins TRBV14 to TRBJ2-1, with 8 bases matching TRBD2. This CDR3 is 12 amino acids long. V was clipped by 4 bases and J by 12 bases; unmatched bases: 5. The germline CDR1 and CDR2 sequences are SGHDN and FVKESK. CDR3: CASSLLAGWQFF. CDR3 bases: TGTGCCAGCAGCCTTTTAGCGGGGTGGCAGTTCTTC.

This clone was seen just once. This sequence joins TRBV6-6 and TRBJ2-2, with D unresolved. Germline-derived CDR1 and CDR2 are MNHNY and SVGAGI (reference sequence). The CDR3 totals 13 residues. Trimming removed 6 bases from V and 0 bases from J, with 5 bases in between. The CDR3 DNA follows: TGTGCCAGCAGCGACCCGAACACCGGGGAGCTGTTTTTT. This gives the protein CASSDPNTGELFF.

The chain employs TRBV19 and TRBJ2-5; either TRBD1 or TRBD2 may fit D (5 bases each). V was pared by 3 bases and J by 5 bases, with 10 bases between. Germline CDR1 reads LNHDA; CDR2 reads SQIVND (reference sequence). The CDR3 runs to 13 residues. CDR3 sequence reads: CASSMSREETQYF. The CDR3 DNA follows: TGTGCCAGTAGTATGAGCAGGGAGGAGACCCAGTACTTC.

CDR3 residues: CASRAGTTEAFF. DNA for the CDR3: TGTGCCAGCAGGGCAGGGACCACTGAAGCTTTCTTT. The chain carries TRBV28 and TRBJ1-1; tentatively, D is TRBD1 (5 bases). The CDR3 covers 12 residues. V gave up 6 bases and J gave up 4 bases, with 9 bases separating them. Germline V gene data show CDR1 as MDHEN and CDR2 as SYDVKM.

The chain combines TRBV28 with TRBJ1-5; no firm D call. This CDR3 contains 16 residues. V lost 3 bases, J lost 1 base, and 13 bases lay in between. Germline values: CDR1 MDHEN, CDR2 SYDVKM. CDR3 sequence: CASSFDVGMSNQPQHF. The CDR3 DNA reads TGTGCCAGCAGTTTCGATGTCGGCATGAGCAATCAGCCCCAGCATTTT. The whole variable domain, remainder taken from reference TRBV28 and TRBJ1-5, is DVKVTQSSRYLVKRTGEKVFLECVQDMDHENMFWYRQDPGLGLRLIYFSYDVKMKEKGDIPEGYSVSREKKERFSLILESASTNQTSMYLCASSFDVGMSNQPQHFGDGTRLSIL.

V and J are TRBV5-1 and TRBJ2-5; TRBD1 aligns across 8 bases. The CDR3 has 14 residues. The germline V gene has CDR1 SGHRS and CDR2 YFSETQ. Germline trimming cut 4 bases from V and 5 bases from J; bases unmatched to any gene: 7. Here the CDR3 reads CASSTGQGRETQYF. The CDR3 DNA follows: TGCGCCAGCAGCACCGGACAGGGTAGGGAGACCCAGTACTTC.

This clone showed up just once. The chain joins TRBV7-2 to TRBJ1-1; 7 nucleotides line up with TRBD1. J gave up 4 bases and V 6 bases, and 8 bases lay outside the gene matches. Per germline, CDR1 SGHTA and CDR2 FQGNSA. This CDR3 contains 14 residues. The CDR3 DNA sequence: TGTGCCAGCAGAGACGGCCCAGGGGGCACTGAAGCTTTCTTT. Its translation is CASRDGPGGTEAFF. The variable domain in full, completed from reference TRBV7-2 and TRBJ1-1, reads GAGVSQSPSNKVTEKGKDVELRCDPISGHTALYWYRQSLGQGLEFLIYFQGNSAPDKSGLPSDRFSAERTGGSVSTLTIQRTQQEDSAVYLCASRDGPGGTEAFFGQGTRLTVV.

The chain carries TRBV5-1 and TRBJ2-1; TRBD2 matches 10 bases. Looked up from germline, CDR1 is SGHRS and CDR2 is YFSETQ. Losses at the gene ends were 7 bases for V and 7 bases for J; bases not matched to a gene: 8. The CDR3 is made up of 14 amino acids. CDR3 protein: CASHSGRPPNEQFF. The CDR3 region has the DNA TGCGCCAGCCATAGCGGGAGGCCCCCGAATGAGCAGTTCTTC. Using reference TRBV5-1 and TRBJ2-1 for the parts outside the CDR3, the full variable domain is KAGVTQTPRYLIKTRGQQVTLSCSPISGHRSVSWYQQTPGQGLQFLFEYFSETQRNKGNFPGRFSGRQFSNSRSEMNVSTLELGDSALYLCASHSGRPPNEQFFGPGTRLTVL.

The chain is built from TRBV7-2 and TRBJ2-4; the D call may be TRBD1 or TRBD2 (5 bases each). This CDR3 has 16 amino acids. The germline V and J ends were trimmed by 1 base and 4 bases, with 14 bases remaining between them. In germline, CDR1 is SGHTA, CDR2 FQGNSA. The CDR3, as DNA: TGTGCCAGCAGCTTAGGGTCGGTTGGGGGTAAAAACATTCAGTACTTC. Translation: CASSLGSVGGKNIQYF.

This clone is a singleton in its sample. This chain joins TRBV7-9 and TRBJ2-5; 7 bases match TRBD1. Germline V gene lookup returns CDR1 SEHNR and CDR2 FQNEAQ (reference sequence). Trimming took 5 bases from V and 2 from J; bases not matched to a gene: 5. The CDR3 covers 14 residues. The CDR3 loop is CASSASGQQETQYF. The CDR3 nucleotides are TGTGCCAGCAGCGCATCGGGACAGCAAGAGACCCAGTACTTC.

V gene TRBV20-1 combines with J gene TRBJ1-2; no clear D gene. The CDR3 has 11 amino acids. Per germline, CDR1 DFQATT and CDR2 SNEGSKA (reference sequence). The V and J ends lost 3 bases and 7 bases respectively, with 9 bases between them. The chain's CDR3 is CSASSSSGYTF. The CDR3 DNA sequence: TGCAGTGCTAGTAGCAGCTCTGGCTACACCTTC.

The chain recombines TRBV4-3 with TRBJ1-2; TRBD1 agrees at 9 bases. CDR3 size: 18 residues. Trimming cost V 4 bases and J 5 bases; bases outside gene matches: 17. In germline, CDR1 is LGHNA, CDR2 YSLEER. The CDR3 region is CASSPQGAGLGSRYGYTF. DNA of the CDR3: TGCGCCAGCAGCCCACAGGGGGCTGGCCTAGGGTCGAGGTATGGCTACACCTTC.

This clone has just one count. The rearrangement joins TRBV5-1 to TRBJ1-2; 10 nucleotides align to TRBD1. Germline V gene data show CDR1 as SGHRS and CDR2 as YFSETQ. The J segment lost 6 bases and the V segment lost 4 bases, leaving 6 bases of the junction unmatched. The CDR3 length is 14 residues. In DNA form, the CDR3 reads TGCGCCAGCAGCCCGGAGGGGACAGGGGATGGCTACACCTTC. Its translation is CASSPEGTGDGYTF.

On this clone: A junction boundary mismatches the germline segment, possibly from a read error. This chain uses TRBV19 with TRBJ2-2; D is possibly TRBD2 (6 bases). The CDR3 has 14 residues. Germline loops: CDR1 LNHDA, CDR2 SQIVND (reference sequence). The CDR3 protein is CASSIRTGPGDLFF. Written as DNA, the CDR3 is TGTGCCAGTAGTATAAGGACTGGTCCGGGGGACCTGTTTTTT. Together with reference TRBV19 and TRBJ2-2, the CDR3 gives the full variable domain: DGGITQSPKYLFRKEGQNVTLSCEQNLNHDAMYWYRQDPGQGLRLIYYSQIVNDFQKGDIAEGYSVSREKKESFPLTVTSAQKNPTAFYLCASSIRTGPGDLFFGEGSRLTVL.

V gene TRBV5-1 combines with J gene TRBJ2-6; D is uncertain. The CDR3 consists of 15 residues. Looked up from germline, CDR1 is SGHRS and CDR2 is YFSETQ. Trimming removed 1 base from V and 4 bases from J, with 9 bases in between. For the CDR3, the DNA is TGCGCCAGCAGCTTGCAAGGGTTCGGGGCCAACGTCCTGACTTTC. Protein sequence: CASSLQGFGANVLTF.

This chain links TRBV18 with TRBJ2-1; D is ambiguous. Germline loops: CDR1 KGHSH, CDR2 LQKENI. CDR3 length equals 16 residues. Deletions cut 2 bases from V and 3 bases from J, with 14 bases between. CDR3 sequence reads: CASSPNPQAIYNEQFF. DNA of the CDR3: TGTGCCAGCTCACCAAATCCCCAGGCTATCTACAATGAGCAGTTCTTC.

This sequence joins TRBV9 and TRBJ2-5; 9 nucleotides align to TRBD2. This CDR3 comprises 15 residues. V dropped 3 bases and J dropped 5; count of bases not matched to a gene: 8. Germline V lookup: CDR1 SGDLS, CDR2 YYNGEE. In DNA form, the CDR3 reads TGTGCCAGCAGCGCAGACAGCGGGAGGTGGGAGACCCAGTACTTC. It translates to CASSADSGRWETQYF. Full variable domain (remainder filled in from reference TRBV9 and TRBJ2-5): DSGVTQTPKHLITATGQRVTLRCSPRSGDLSVYWYQQSLDQGLQFLIQYYNGEERAKGNILERFSAQQFPDLHSELNLSSLELGDSALYFCASSADSGRWETQYFGPGTRLLVL.

The chain employs TRBV7-9 and TRBJ2-1; D is possibly TRBD1 (6 bases). Germline-derived CDR1 and CDR2 are SEHNR and FQNEAQ (reference sequence). Trimming took off 2 bases at V and 4 bases at J, with 18 bases between the two ends. The CDR3 is 17 amino acids. The CDR3 DNA is TGTGCCAGCAGCTTATCTCCGACGGGACAACTTTACAATGAGCAGTTCTTC. Translating gives CASSLSPTGQLYNEQFF.

The gene calls are TRBV19 and TRBJ2-1; D unresolved. The CDR3 extends over 18 amino acids. From germline, CDR1 is LNHDA and CDR2 SQIVND (reference sequence). Trimming took off 0 bases at V and 0 bases at J, with 15 bases between the two ends. The CDR3 DNA reads TGTGCCAGTAGTATAGACGAGTCCGGGTCCGGCTCCTACAATGAGCAGTTCTTC. Its translation: CASSIDESGSGSYNEQFF. Drawing the rest from reference TRBV19 and TRBJ2-1, the complete variable domain is DGGITQSPKYLFRKEGQNVTLSCEQNLNHDAMYWYRQDPGQGLRLIYYSQIVNDFQKGDIAEGYSVSREKKESFPLTVTSAQKNPTAFYLCASSIDESGSGSYNEQFFGPGTRLTVL.

The chain has TRBV7-2 and TRBJ1-6, with TRBD1 matching over 8 bases. The length of the CDR3 is 15 residues. Trimming cost V 6 bases and J 9 bases; bases outside gene matches: 10. In germline, CDR1 is SGHTA, CDR2 FQGNSA. CDR3 protein: CASSRGQGEGSPLHF. The CDR3 DNA reads TGTGCCAGCAGTAGAGGACAGGGTGAGGGTTCACCCCTCCACTTT.

V usage is TRBV7-2 and J usage is TRBJ2-3, with 9 positions matching TRBD2. CDR3 length: 18 residues. With 5 bases clipped from V and 0 bases from J, the junction kept 12 bases outside the gene matches. Per germline, CDR1 SGHTA and CDR2 FQGNSA. The CDR3: CASSTPAGTSPSTDTQYF. The CDR3 DNA reads as TGTGCCAGCAGCACACCTGCTGGGACTAGCCCTAGCACAGATACGCAGTATTTT.